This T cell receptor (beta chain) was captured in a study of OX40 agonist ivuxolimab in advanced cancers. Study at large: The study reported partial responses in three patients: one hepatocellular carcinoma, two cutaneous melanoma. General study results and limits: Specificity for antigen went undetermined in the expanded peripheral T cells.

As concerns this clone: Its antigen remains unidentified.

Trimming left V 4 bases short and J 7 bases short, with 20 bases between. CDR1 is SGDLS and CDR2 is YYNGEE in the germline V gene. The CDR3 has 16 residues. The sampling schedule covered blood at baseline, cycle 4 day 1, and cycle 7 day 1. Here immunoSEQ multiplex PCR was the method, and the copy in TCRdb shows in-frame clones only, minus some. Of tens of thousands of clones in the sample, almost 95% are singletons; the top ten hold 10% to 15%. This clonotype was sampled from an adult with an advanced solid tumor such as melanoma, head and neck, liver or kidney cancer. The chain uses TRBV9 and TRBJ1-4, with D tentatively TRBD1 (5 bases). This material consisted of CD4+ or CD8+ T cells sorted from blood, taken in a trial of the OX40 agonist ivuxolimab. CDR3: CASSPTLGGGGEKLFF. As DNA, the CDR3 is TGTGCCAGCAGCCCAACCCTGGGGGGGGGAGGTGAAAAACTGTTTTTT.